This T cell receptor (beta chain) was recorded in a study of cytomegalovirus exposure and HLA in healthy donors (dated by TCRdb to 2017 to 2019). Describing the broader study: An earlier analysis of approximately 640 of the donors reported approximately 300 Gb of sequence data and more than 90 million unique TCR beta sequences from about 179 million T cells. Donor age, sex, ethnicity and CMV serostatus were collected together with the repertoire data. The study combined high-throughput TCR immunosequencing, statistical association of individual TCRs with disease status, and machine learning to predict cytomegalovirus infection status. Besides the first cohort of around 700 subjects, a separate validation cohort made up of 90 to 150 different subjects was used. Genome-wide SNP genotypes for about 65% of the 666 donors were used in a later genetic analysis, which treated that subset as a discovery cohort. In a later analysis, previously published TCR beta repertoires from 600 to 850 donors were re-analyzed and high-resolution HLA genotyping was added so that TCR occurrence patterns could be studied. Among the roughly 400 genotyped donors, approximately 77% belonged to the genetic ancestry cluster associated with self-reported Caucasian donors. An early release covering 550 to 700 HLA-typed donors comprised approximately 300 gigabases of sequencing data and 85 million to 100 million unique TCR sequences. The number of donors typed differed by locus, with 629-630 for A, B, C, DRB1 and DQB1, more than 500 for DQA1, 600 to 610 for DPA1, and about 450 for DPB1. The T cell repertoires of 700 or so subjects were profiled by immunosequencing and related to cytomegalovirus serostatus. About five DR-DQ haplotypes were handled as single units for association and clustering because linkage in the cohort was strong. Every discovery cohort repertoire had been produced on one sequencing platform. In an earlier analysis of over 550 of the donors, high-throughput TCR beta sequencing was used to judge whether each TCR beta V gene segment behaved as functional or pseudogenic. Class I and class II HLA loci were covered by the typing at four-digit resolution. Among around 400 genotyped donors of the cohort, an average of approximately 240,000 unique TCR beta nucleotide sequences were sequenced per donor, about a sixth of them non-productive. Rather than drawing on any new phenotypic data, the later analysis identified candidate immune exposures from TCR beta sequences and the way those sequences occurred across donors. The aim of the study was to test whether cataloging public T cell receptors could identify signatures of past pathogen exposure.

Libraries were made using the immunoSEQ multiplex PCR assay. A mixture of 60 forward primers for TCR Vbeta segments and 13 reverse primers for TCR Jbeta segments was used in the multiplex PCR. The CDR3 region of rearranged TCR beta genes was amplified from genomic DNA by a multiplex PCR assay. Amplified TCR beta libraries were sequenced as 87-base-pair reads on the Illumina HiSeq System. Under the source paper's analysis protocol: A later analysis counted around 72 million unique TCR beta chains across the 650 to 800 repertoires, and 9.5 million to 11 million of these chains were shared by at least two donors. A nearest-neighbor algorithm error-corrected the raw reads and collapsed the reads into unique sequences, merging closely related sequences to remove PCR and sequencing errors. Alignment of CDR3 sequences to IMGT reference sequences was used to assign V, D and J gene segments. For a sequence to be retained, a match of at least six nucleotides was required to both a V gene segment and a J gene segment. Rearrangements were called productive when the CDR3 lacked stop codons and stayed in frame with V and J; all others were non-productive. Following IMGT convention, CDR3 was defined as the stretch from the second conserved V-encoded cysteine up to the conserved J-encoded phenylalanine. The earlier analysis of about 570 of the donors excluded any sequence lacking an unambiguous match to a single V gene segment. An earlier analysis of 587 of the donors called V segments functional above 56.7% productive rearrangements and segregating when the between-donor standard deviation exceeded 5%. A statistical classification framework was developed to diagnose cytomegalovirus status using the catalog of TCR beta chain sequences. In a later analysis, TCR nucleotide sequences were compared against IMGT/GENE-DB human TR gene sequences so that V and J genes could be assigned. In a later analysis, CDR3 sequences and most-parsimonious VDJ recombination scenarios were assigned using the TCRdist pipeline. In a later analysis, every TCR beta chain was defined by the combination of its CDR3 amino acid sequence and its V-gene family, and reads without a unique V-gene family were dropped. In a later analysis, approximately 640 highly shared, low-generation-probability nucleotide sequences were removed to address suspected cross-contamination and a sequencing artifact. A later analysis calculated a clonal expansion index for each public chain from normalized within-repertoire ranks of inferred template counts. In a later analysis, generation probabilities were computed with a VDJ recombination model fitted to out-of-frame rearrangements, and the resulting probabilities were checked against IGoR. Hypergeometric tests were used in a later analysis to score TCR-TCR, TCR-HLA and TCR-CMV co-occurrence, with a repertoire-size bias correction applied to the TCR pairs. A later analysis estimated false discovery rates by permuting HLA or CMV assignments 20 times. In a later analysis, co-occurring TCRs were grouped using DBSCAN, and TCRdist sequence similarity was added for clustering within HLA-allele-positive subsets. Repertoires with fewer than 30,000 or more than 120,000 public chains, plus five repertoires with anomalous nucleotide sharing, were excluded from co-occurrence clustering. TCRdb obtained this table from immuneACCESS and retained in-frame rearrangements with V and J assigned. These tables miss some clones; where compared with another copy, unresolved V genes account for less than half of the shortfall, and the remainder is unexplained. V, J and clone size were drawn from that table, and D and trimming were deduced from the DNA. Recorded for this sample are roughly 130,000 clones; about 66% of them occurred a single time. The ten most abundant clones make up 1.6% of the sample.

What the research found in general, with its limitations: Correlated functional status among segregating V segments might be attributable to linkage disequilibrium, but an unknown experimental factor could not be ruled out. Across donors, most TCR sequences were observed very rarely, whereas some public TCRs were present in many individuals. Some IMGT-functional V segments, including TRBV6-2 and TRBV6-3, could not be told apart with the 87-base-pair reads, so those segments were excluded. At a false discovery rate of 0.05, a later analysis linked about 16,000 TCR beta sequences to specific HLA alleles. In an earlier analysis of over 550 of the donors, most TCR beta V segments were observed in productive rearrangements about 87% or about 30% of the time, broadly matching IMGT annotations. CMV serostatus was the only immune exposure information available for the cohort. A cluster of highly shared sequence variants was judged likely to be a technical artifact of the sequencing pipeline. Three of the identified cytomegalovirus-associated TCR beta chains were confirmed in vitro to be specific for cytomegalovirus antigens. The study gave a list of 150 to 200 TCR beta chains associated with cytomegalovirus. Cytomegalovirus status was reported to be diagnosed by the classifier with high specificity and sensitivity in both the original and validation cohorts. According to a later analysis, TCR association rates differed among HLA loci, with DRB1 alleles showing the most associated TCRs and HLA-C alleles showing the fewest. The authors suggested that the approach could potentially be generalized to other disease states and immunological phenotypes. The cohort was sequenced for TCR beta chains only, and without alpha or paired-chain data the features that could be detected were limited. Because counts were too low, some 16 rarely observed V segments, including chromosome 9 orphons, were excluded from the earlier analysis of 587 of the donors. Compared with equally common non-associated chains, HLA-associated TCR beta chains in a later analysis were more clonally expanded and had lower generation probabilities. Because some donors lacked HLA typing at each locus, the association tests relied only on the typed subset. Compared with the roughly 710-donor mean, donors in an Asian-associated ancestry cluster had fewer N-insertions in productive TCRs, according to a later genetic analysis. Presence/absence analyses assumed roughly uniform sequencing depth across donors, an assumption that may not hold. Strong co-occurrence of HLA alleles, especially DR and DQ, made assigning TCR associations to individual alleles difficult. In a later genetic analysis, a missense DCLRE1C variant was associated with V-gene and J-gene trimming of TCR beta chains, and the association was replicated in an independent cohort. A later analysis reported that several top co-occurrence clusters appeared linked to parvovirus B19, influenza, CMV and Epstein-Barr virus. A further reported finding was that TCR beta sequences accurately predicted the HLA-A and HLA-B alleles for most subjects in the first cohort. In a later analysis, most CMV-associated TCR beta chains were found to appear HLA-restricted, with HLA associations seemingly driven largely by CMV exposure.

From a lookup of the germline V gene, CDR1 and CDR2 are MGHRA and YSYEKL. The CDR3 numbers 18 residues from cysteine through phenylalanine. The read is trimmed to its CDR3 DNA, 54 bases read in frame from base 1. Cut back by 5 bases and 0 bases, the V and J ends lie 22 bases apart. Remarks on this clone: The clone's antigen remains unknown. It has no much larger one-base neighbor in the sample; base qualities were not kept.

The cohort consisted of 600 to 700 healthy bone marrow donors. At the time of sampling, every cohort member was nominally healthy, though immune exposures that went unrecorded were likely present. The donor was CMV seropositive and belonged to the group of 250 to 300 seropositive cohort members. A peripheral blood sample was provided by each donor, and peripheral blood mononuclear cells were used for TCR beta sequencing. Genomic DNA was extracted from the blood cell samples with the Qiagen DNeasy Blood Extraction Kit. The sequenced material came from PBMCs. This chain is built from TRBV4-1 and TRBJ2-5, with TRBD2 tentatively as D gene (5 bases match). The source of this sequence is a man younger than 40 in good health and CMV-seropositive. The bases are TGCGCCAGCAGCTTAAAGATCAGTTATCCGGGAAACCAAGAGACCCAGTACTTC. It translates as CASSLKISYPGNQETQYF.